Listed here are 21 T cell receptor beta chains from one sample, sequenced in a study of cytomegalovirus exposure and HLA in healthy donors. With 60 Vbeta and 13 Jbeta primers, the PCR was carried out. Generated by immunoSEQ multiplex PCR, the TCRdb table keeps only in-frame clones and is missing some. The sample table includes tens of thousands of clones. Sequenced: PBMCs. The receptors were gathered from a male donor in good health and CMV-seronegative.

The rearrangement uses TRBV7-9 and TRBJ2-7, with D uncertain. V dropped 4 bases and J dropped 1 base, with 17 bases sitting between them. CDR1 is SEHNR and CDR2 is FQNEAQ in the germline V gene (reference sequence). The CDR3 runs 16 residues. This CDR3 reads CASSSHSEFESYEQYF. In DNA, the CDR3 is TGTGCCAGCAGCTCTCACTCGGAGTTTGAATCCTACGAGCAGTACTTC.

The chain employs TRBV5-1 and TRBJ2-2, with a possible D match to TRBD1 (6 bases). Trimming cost V 3 bases and J 1 base, with 19 bases left between them. The germline V gene has CDR1 SGHRS and CDR2 YFSETQ. The CDR3 has 18 residues. CDR3 amino acids: CASSSRAITGMNTGELFF. Written as DNA, the CDR3 is TGCGCCAGCAGCTCACGAGCTATCACAGGGATGAACACCGGGGAGCTGTTTTTT.

This chain uses TRBV6-6 with TRBJ2-4; 7 nucleotides align to TRBD1. Per the germline V gene, CDR1 is MNHNY and CDR2 is SVGAGI (reference sequence). With 8 bases clipped from V and 5 bases from J, the junction kept 6 bases outside the gene matches. The CDR3 loop spans 13 amino acids. CDR3 in DNA: TGTGCCAGCCGTACCGGGACAGAAAACATTCAGTACTTC. Translated, it gives CASRTGTENIQYF.

The chain joins TRBV19 to TRBJ1-5; D unclear. Germline assignment: CDR1 LNHDA and CDR2 SQIVND (reference sequence). This CDR3 region has 15 residues. V was shortened by 5 bases and J by 0 bases, with 11 bases between the two germline ends. CDR3 nucleotides: TGTGCCAGTAGTTGGTCAGTGTATAGCAATCAGCCCCAGCATTTT. It is translated as CASSWSVYSNQPQHF.

V and J are TRBV30 and TRBJ1-6; 8 bases match TRBD1. Germline lookup yields CDR1 GTSNPN and CDR2 SVGIG (reference sequence). The CDR3 spans 16 residues. V dropped 2 bases and J dropped 7; count of bases not matched to a gene: 10. CDR3 loop: CAWSSLPRQGNSPLHF. As DNA, the CDR3 is TGTGCCTGGAGTTCCCTCCCCCGACAGGGGAATTCACCCCTCCACTTT.

The V and J genes are TRBV18 and TRBJ2-1; the D is unclear. Trimming shortened V by 3 bases and J by 5 bases, and 11 bases separated the two germline ends. CDR1 is KGHSH and CDR2 is LQKENI in the germline V gene. This CDR3 spans 14 amino acids. The CDR3 reads CASSPTTGHNEQFF. CDR3 sequence (DNA): TGTGCCAGCTCACCTACTACGGGTCACAATGAGCAGTTCTTC. The full variable domain, its missing parts supplied by reference TRBV18 and TRBJ2-1, is NAGVMQNPRHLVRRRGQEARLRCSPMKGHSHVYWYRQLPEEGLKFMVYLQKENIIDESGMPKERFSAEFPKEGPSILRIQQVVRGDSAAYFCASSPTTGHNEQFFGPGTRLTVL.

The rearrangement joins TRBV27 to TRBJ2-3; possible D gene TRBD2, 6 bases. There are 15 residues in the CDR3. Per the germline V gene, CDR1 is MNHEY and CDR2 is SMNVEV (reference sequence). V was trimmed by 1 base and J by 2 bases, leaving 10 bases between them. This CDR3 is CASSLFSGYTDTQYF. In DNA form, the CDR3 reads TGTGCCAGCAGTTTATTTAGCGGATACACAGATACGCAGTATTTT.

The chain uses TRBV5-6 and TRBJ2-3; TRBD1 is a possible D gene (7 bases). CDR3 length: 13 residues. The germline V and J ends were trimmed by 8 bases and 3 bases, with 13 bases remaining between them. Germline CDR1 SGHDT, CDR2 YYEEEE. The CDR3 spells CASSTGTTDTQYF. The CDR3 nucleotides read TGTGCCAGTTCGACAGGGACTACAGATACGCAGTATTTT. The variable domain in full, completed from reference TRBV5-6 and TRBJ2-3, reads DAGVTQSPTHLIKTRGQQVTLRCSPKSGHDTVSWYQQALGQGPQFIFQYYEEEERQRGNFPDRFSGHQFPNYSSELNVNALLLGDSALYLCASSTGTTDTQYFGPGTRLTVL.

The CDR3 sequence is CASSATGANTGELFF. The CDR3, as DNA: TGTGCCAGCAGCGCGACAGGGGCGAACACCGGGGAGCTGTTTTTT. V usage is TRBV11-2 and J usage is TRBJ2-2; 8 bases line up with TRBD1. The germline V gene encodes CDR1 SGHAT and CDR2 FQNNGV. J lost 0 bases, V lost 5 bases, and 2 bases had no gene match. This CDR3 is 15 amino acids long.

The chain combines TRBV6-5 with TRBJ2-7; perhaps TRBD2 as D (5 bases). V lost 6 bases and J 3 bases, leaving 12 bases between the germline ends. CDR1 is MNHEY and CDR2 is SVGAGI in the germline V gene. CDR3 length: 13 residues. CDR3 nucleotide sequence: TGTGCCAGCAGACTTGGACGGGGCTACGAGCAGTACTTC. Translation: CASRLGRGYEQYF.

V usage is TRBV21-1 and J usage is TRBJ2-7; the D call TRBD2 from the table was never checked on the DNA. TRBV21-1 counts as a pseudogene. The CDR3 covers 12 residues. CDR3 DNA: TGTGCCAGCGAGCGGGAGAGTTACGAGCAGTACTTC. As protein: CASERESYEQYF.

This chain joins TRBV5-6 and TRBJ2-1; 14 bases line up with TRBD2. With 4 bases clipped from V and 6 bases from J, the junction kept 3 bases outside the gene matches. The CDR3 has 15 residues. Germline-derived CDR1 and CDR2 are SGHDT and YYEEEE. CDR3 DNA: TGTGCCAGCAGCCGACTAGCGGGAGGGCCCAATGAGCAGTTCTTC. It is translated as CASSRLAGGPNEQFF.

The rearrangement links TRBV7-3 to TRBJ1-1; 8 bases fit TRBD1. J was trimmed by 5 bases and V by 5 bases; bases with no gene match: 7. The CDR3 length is 14 residues. Germline values: CDR1 SGHTA, CDR2 FQGTGA. For the CDR3, the DNA is TGTGCCAGCAGCCTAGACAGGGGAAGTACTGAAGCTTTCTTT. It codes for CASSLDRGSTEAFF. Together with reference TRBV7-3 and TRBJ1-1, the CDR3 gives the full variable domain: GAGVSQTPSNKVTEKGKYVELRCDPISGHTALYWYRQSLGQGPEFLIYFQGTGAADDSGLPNDRFFAVRPEGSVSTLKIQRTERGDSAVYLCASSLDRGSTEAFFGQGTRLTVV.

The genes are TRBV20-1 and TRBJ2-5; TRBD2 might be the D (6 bases). V was clipped by 5 bases and J by 5 bases, with 9 bases between them. The CDR3 length is 11 residues. Per the germline V gene, CDR1 is DFQATT and CDR2 is SNEGSKA (reference sequence). The CDR3 nucleotides read TGCAGTGCTTGGGGGGTGGAGACCCAGTACTTC. It is translated as CSAWGVETQYF.

The chain is built from TRBV4-3 and TRBJ2-3; TRBD2 matches at 9 bases. Germline assignment: CDR1 LGHNA and CDR2 YSLEER. V gave up 1 base and J gave up 6 bases; unmatched junction bases: 5. This CDR3 has 15 amino acids. The DNA of the CDR3 is TGCGCCAGCAGCCAAGGTAGCGGGAGCCCCGATACGCAGTATTTT. Its translation: CASSQGSGSPDTQYF.

The chain combines TRBV19 with TRBJ2-3; D perhaps matches TRBD1 (5 bases). The CDR3 consists of 14 residues. V was trimmed by 3 bases and J by 6 bases, leaving 13 bases between them. Germline CDR1 reads LNHDA; CDR2 reads SQIVND (reference sequence). CDR3 DNA: TGTGCCAGTAGTATCTGGCAGGGAAAGGATACGCAGTATTTT. Translated: CASSIWQGKDTQYF.

This sequence joins TRBV5-4 and TRBJ2-1; D is possibly TRBD2 (6 bases). The germline V gene encodes CDR1 SGHNT and CDR2 YYREEE (reference sequence). Trimming stripped 4 bases from V and 0 bases from J, with 17 bases between. The length of the CDR3 is 17 residues. The CDR3 reads CASSPLPSASSYNEQFF. The CDR3 DNA reads as TGTGCCAGCAGCCCCCTTCCTAGCGCGAGCTCCTACAATGAGCAGTTCTTC. Full variable domain (rest looked up from reference TRBV5-4 and TRBJ2-1): ETGVTQSPTHLIKTRGQQVTLRCSSQSGHNTVSWYQQALGQGPQFIFQYYREEENGRGNFPPRFSGLQFPNYSSELNVNALELDDSALYLCASSPLPSASSYNEQFFGPGTRLTVL.

The chain recombines TRBV5-1 with TRBJ2-1; 8 nucleotides agree with TRBD2. The CDR3 has 15 residues. Trimming cost V 2 bases and J 3 bases; bases outside gene matches: 4. The germline V gene encodes CDR1 SGHRS and CDR2 YFSETQ. The CDR3 region has the DNA TGCGCCAGCAGCTTTCGTACTAGCGGCTACAATGAGCAGTTCTTC. Protein: CASSFRTSGYNEQFF.

The rearrangement links TRBV7-6 to TRBJ2-1; D not certain. The length of the CDR3 is 13 residues. Germline V gene sequence: CDR1 SGHVS, CDR2 FNYEAQ. V dropped 2 bases and J dropped 3 bases, with 5 bases sitting between them. Here the CDR3 DNA reads TGTGCCAGCAGCTTAAGCAACTACAATGAGCAGTTCTTC. The encoded protein is CASSLSNYNEQFF. Full variable domain (missing parts from reference TRBV7-6 and TRBJ2-1): GAGVSQSPRYKVTKRGQDVALRCDPISGHVSLYWYRQALGQGPEFLTYFNYEAQQDKSGLPNDRFSAERPEGSISTLTIQRTEQRDSAMYRCASSLSNYNEQFFGPGTRLTVL.

The genes are TRBV30 and TRBJ2-3, with D perhaps TRBD2 (7 bases). V was cut by 4 bases and J by 10 bases, with 18 bases left in between. CDR3 size: 13 residues. The germline CDR1 and CDR2 sequences are GTSNPN and SVGIG (reference sequence). The CDR3 DNA follows: TGTGCCTGGACCCCTTCGGGGGCGGGAGCGCAGTATTTT. As protein: CAWTPSGAGAQYF.

As DNA, the CDR3 is TGCGCCAGCAGGGTAGGGGTAAATGAGCAGTTCTTC. This gives the protein CASRVGVNEQFF. V and J are TRBV5-1 and TRBJ2-1, with a weak D call TRBD1 (5 bases). Trimming took off 5 bases at V and 7 bases at J, with 10 bases between the two ends. This CDR3 spans 12 amino acids. Germline assignment: CDR1 SGHRS and CDR2 YFSETQ. Looking up the rest from reference TRBV5-1 and TRBJ2-1 gives the full variable domain: KAGVTQTPRYLIKTRGQQVTLSCSPISGHRSVSWYQQTPGQGLQFLFEYFSETQRNKGNFPGRFSGRQFSNSRSEMNVSTLELGDSALYLCASRVGVNEQFFGPGTRLTVL.